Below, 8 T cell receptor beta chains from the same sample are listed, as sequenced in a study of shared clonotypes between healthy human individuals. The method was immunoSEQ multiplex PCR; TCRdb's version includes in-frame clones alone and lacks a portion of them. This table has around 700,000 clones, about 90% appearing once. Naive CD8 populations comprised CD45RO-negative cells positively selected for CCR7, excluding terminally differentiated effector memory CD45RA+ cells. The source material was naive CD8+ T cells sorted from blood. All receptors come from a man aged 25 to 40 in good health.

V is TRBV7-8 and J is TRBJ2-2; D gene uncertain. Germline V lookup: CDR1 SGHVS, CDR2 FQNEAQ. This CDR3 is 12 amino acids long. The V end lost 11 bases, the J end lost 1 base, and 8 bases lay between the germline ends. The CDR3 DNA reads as TGTGCCTCGCTGGGGAACACCGGGGAGCTGTTTTTT. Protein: CASLGNTGELFF.

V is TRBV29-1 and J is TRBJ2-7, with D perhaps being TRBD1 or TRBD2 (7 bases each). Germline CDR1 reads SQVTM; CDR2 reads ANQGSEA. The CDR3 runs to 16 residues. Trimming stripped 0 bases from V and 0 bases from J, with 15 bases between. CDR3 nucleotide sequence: TGCAGCGTTGAAGAAGCGGGGCAGGGGGACTCCTACGAGCAGTACTTC. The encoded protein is CSVEEAGQGDSYEQYF.

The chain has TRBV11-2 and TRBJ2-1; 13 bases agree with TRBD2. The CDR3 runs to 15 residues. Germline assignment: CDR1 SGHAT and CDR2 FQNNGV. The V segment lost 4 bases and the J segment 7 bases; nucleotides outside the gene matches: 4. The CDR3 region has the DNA TGTGCCAGCAGCTACCGGACTAGCGGGAGTAATGAGCAGTTCTTC. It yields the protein CASSYRTSGSNEQFF.

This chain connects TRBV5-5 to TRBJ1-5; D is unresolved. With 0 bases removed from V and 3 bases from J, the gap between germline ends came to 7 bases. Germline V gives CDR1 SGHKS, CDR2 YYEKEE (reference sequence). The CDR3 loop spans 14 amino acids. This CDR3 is CASSLGTFNQPQHF. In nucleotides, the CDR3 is TGTGCCAGCAGCTTGGGGACGTTCAATCAGCCCCAGCATTTT.

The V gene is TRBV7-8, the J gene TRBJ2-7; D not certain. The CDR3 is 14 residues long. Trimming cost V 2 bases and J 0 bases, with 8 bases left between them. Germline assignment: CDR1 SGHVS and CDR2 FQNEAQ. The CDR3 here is CASSLHESSYEQYF. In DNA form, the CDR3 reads TGTGCCAGCAGCTTACACGAAAGCTCCTACGAGCAGTACTTC.

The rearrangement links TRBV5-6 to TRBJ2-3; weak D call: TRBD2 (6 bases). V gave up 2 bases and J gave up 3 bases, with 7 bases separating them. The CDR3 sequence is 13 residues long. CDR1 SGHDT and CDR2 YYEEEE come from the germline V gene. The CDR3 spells CASSFGGTDTQYF. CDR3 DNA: TGTGCCAGCAGCTTCGGAGGGACAGATACGCAGTATTTT.

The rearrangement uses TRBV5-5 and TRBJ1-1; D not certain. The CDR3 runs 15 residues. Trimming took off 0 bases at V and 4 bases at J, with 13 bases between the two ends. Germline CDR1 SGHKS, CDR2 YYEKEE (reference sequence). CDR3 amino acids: CASSLAVHSGTEAFF. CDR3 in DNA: TGTGCCAGCAGCTTGGCCGTACACTCAGGCACTGAAGCTTTCTTT. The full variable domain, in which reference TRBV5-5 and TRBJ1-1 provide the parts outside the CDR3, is DAGVTQSPTHLIKTRGQQVTLRCSPISGHKSVSWYQQVLGQGPQFIFQYYEKEERGRGNFPDRFSARQFPNYSSELNVNALLLGDSALYLCASSLAVHSGTEAFFGQGTRLTVV.

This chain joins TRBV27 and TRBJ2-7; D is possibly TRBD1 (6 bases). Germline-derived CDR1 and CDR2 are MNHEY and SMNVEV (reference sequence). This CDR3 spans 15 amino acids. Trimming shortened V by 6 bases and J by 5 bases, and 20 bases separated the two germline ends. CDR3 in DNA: TGTGCCAGCAGAATGCGACAGGTAACTTTTGACGAGCAGTACTTC. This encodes CASRMRQVTFDEQYF.